What follows is one T cell receptor beta chain and its context. This sample was included in a study of cytotoxic CD8 clonotypes in ibrutinib-treated CLL. Between the trimmed V and J ends, which lost 4 bases and 4 bases, there was a span of 11 bases. The CDR3 length is 14 residues. Germline assignment: CDR1 SGHNT and CDR2 YYREEE (reference sequence). Target depth was 1 in 200,000 to 1 in 1 million T cells, about 10x per clonotype. Only in-frame clones appear in the TCRdb table, and some are missing; sequencing was by immunoSEQ multiplex PCR. The table has 200,000 or so clones, roughly 79% seen once. Investigators sourced about 2 micrograms of genomic DNA from cryopreserved PBMCs for TCR beta libraries.

The specimen was PBMCs, collected after 12 months of ibrutinib treatment. The sequence was collected from a human donor with chronic lymphocytic leukemia. The chain couples TRBV5-4 to TRBJ2-2; D uncertain. The CDR3 nucleotides read TGTGCCAGCAGCCTGGTTGGCGCCACCGGGGAGCTGTTTTTT. This translates into CASSLVGATGELFF.